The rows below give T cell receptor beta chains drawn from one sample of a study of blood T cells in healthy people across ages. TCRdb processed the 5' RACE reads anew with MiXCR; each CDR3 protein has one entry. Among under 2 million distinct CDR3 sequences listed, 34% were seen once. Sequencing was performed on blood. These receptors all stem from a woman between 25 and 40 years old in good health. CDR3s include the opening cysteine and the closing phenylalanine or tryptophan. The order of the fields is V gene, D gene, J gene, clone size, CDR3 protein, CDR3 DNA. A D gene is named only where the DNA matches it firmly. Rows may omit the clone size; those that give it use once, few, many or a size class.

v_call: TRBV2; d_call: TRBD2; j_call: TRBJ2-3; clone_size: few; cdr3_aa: CASGRASGADTQYF; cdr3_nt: TGTGCCAGCGGTAGGGCTAGCGGCGCAGATACGCAGTATTTT
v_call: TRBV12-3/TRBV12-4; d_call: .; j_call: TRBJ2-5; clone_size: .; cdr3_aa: CASSFSRSLGETQYF; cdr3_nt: TGTGCCAGCAGTTTCTCGAGGTCCCTAGGGGAGACCCAGTACTTC
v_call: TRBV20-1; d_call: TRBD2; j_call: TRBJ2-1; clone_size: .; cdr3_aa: CSARVVSGRYNEQFF; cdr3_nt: TGCAGTGCTAGAGTGGTTAGCGGGAGGTACAATGAGCAGTTCTTC
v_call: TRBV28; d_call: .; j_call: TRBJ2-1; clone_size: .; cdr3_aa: CASSLRLVAYNEQFF; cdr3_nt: TGTGCCAGCAGTTTACGATTGGTCGCCTACAATGAGCAGTTCTTC
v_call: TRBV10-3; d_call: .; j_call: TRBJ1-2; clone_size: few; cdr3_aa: CAIRRSTTEGYTF; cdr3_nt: TGTGCCATCAGGAGGTCGACGACAGAGGGCTACACCTTC
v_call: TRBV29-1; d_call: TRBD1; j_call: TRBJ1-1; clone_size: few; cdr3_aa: CSAGTGGRTEAFF; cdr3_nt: TGCAGCGCCGGGACAGGGGGAAGGACTGAAGCTTTCTTT
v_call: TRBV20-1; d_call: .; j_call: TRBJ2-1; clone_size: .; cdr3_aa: CSAVSIWGREGYEQFF; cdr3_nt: TGCAGTGCCGTGTCGATATGGGGGCGGGAAGGGTATGAGCAGTTCTTC
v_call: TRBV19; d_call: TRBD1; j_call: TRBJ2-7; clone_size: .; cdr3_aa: CASTAGQGFSYEQYF; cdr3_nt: TGTGCCAGTACCGCGGGACAGGGCTTCTCCTACGAGCAGTACTTC
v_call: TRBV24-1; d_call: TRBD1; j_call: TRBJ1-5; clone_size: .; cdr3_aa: CATSDTAGTADQPQHF; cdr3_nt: TGTGCCACCAGTGATACGGCAGGGACAGCGGATCAGCCCCAGCATTTT
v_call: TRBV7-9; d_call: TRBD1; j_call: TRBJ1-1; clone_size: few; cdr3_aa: CASSLRSLQGRWTFTEAFF; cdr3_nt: TGTGCCAGCAGCTTACGGTCTTTACAGGGGAGGTGGACGTTCACTGAAGCTTTCTTT
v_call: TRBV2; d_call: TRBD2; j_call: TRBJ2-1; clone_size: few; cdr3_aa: CASSSSGGKEFF; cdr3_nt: TGTGCCAGCAGTTCTAGCGGGGGTAAGGAGTTCTTC
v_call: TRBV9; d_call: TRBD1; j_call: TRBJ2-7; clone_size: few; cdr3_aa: CASSVGHRGQAGDEQYF; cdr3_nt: TGTGCCAGCAGCGTAGGTCATCGAGGACAGGCCGGGGATGAGCAGTACTTC
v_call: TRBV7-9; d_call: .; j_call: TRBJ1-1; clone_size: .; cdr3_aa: CASSISSAYTEAFF; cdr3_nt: TGTGCCAGCAGCATATCGTCAGCTTACACTGAAGCTTTCTTT
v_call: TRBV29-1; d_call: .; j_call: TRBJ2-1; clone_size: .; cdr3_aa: CSVDQGWNEQFF; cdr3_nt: TGCAGCGTTGACCAGGGATGGAATGAGCAGTTCTTC
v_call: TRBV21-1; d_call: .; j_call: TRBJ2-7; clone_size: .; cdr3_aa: CASSKLGQGDSYEQYF; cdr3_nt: TGTGCCAGCAGCAAGCTGGGACAGGGGGATTCCTACGAGCAGTACTTC
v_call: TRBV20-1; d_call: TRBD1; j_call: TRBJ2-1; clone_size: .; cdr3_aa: CSARGLAGGQGDNEQFF; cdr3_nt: TGCAGTGCTAGAGGGCTGGCGGGTGGACAGGGTGACAATGAGCAGTTCTTC
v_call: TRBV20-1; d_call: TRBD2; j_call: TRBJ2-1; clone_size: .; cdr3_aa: CSAEGLAGAYNEQFF; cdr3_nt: TGCAGTGCTGAAGGACTAGCGGGGGCCTACAATGAGCAGTTCTTC
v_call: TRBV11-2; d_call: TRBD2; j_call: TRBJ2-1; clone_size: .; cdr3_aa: CASSQAFPGGADEQFF; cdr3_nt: TGTGCCAGCAGCCAAGCGTTTCCGGGGGGGGCCGATGAGCAGTTCTTC
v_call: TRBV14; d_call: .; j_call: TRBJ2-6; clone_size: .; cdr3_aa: CASSQVVQPSGANVLTF; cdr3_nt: TGTGCCAGCAGCCAAGTGGTACAGCCCTCTGGGGCCAACGTCCTGACTTTC
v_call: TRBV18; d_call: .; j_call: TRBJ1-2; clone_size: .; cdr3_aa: CARSPLKVGRERNYGYTF; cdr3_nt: TGTGCCCGCTCACCCCTAAAGGTCGGAAGGGAGAGGAACTATGGCTACACCTTC
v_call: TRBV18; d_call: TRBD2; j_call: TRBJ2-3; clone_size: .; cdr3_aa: CATLSGGADTQYF; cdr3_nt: TGTGCCACCCTTAGCGGGGGGGCCGATACGCAGTATTTT
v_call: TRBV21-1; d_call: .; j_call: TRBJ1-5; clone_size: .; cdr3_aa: CASTLDRAHSNQPQHF; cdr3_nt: TGTGCCAGCACCCTTGACAGGGCCCATAGCAATCAGCCCCAGCATTTT
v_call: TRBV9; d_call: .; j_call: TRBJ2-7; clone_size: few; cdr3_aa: CASSASNDRGYEQYF; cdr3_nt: TGTGCCAGCAGCGCAAGTAACGACAGAGGCTACGAGCAGTACTTC
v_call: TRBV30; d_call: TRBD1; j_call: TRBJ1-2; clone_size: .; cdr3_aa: CAWSETGTGGFYGYTF; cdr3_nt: TGTGCCTGGAGTGAAACCGGGACAGGGGGCTTCTATGGCTACACCTTC
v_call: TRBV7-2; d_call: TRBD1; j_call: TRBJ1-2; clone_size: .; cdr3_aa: CASSGPDRDVGYTF; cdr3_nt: TGTGCCAGCAGCGGCCCGGACAGGGACGTGGGCTACACCTTC
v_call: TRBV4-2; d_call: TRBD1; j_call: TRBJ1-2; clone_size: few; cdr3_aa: CASSQEGQLANYGYTF; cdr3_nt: TGTGCCAGCAGCCAAGAGGGACAGTTAGCTAACTATGGCTACACCTTC
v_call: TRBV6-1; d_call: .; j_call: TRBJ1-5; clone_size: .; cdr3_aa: CASSDLANSNQPQHF; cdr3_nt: TGTGCCAGCAGTGATTTGGCCAATAGCAATCAGCCCCAGCATTTT
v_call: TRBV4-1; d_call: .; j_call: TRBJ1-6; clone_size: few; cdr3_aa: CASSQELSASPLHF; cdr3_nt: TGCGCCAGCAGCCAAGAACTCTCCGCCTCACCCCTCCACTTT
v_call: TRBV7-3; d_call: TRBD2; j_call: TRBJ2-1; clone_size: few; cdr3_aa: CASSLIAGDNEQFF; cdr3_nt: TGTGCCAGCAGCTTAATAGCGGGAGACAATGAGCAGTTCTTC
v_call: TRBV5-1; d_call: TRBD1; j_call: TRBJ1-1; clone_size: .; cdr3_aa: CASRQRTGENTEAFF; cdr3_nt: TGCGCCAGCAGGCAGAGGACAGGCGAGAACACTGAAGCTTTCTTT
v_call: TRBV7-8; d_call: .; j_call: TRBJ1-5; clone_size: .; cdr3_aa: CASSRGTTSNQPQHF; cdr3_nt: TGTGCCAGCAGCCGTGGGACAACTAGCAATCAGCCCCAGCATTTT
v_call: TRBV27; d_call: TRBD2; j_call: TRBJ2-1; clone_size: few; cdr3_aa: CASSLAGLAGTYEQFF; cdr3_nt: TGTGCCAGCAGTCTCGCGGGACTAGCGGGAACGTATGAGCAGTTCTTC
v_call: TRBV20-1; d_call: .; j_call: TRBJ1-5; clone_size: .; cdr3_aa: CSARVSDYSNQPQHF; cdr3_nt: TGCAGTGCTAGGGTCAGTGATTATAGCAATCAGCCCCAGCATTTT
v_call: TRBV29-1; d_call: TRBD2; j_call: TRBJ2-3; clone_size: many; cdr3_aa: CSAGGGGTQYF; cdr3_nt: TGCAGCGCCGGCGGGGGAGGAACGCAGTATTTT
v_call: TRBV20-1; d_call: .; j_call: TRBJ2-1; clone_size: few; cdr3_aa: CSVNVADSYNEQFF; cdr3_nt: TGCAGTGTGAACGTGGCTGACTCCTACAATGAGCAGTTCTTC
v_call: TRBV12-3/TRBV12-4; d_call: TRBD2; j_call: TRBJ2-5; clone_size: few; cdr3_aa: CASSPQGLAGGQETQYF; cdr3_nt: TGTGCCAGCAGCCCTCAAGGACTAGCGGGGGGTCAAGAGACCCAGTACTTC
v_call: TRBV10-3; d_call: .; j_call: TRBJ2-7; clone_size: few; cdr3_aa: CAISESGLGTSYEQYF; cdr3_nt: TGTGCCATCAGTGAGTCTGGACTCGGGACCTCCTACGAGCAGTACTTC
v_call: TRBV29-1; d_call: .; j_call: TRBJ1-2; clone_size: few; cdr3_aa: CSVKSILYGYTF; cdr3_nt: TGCAGCGTTAAATCGATACTCTATGGCTACACCTTC
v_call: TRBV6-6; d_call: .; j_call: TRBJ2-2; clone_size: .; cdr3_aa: CASRPTRSGELFF; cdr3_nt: TGTGCCAGCAGACCTACTAGGTCCGGGGAGCTGTTTTTT
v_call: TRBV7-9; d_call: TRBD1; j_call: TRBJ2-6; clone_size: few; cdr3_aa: CASSSDRGLLSGANVLTF; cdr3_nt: TGTGCCAGCAGTTCCGACAGGGGGCTTCTTTCTGGGGCCAACGTCCTGACTTTC
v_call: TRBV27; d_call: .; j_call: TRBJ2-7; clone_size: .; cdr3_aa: CASSLSRQTSYEQYF; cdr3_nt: TGTGCCAGCAGTTTATCACGACAGACCTCCTACGAGCAGTACTTC
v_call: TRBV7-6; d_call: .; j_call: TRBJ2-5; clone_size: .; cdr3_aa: CASRDGGGRAGLTQYF; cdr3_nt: TGTGCCAGCAGAGACGGGGGCGGGAGAGCGGGCTTGACCCAGTACTTC
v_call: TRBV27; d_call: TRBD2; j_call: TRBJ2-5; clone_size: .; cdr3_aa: CASSSGLALFQETQYF; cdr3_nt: TGTGCCAGCAGTTCGGGACTAGCGTTATTCCAAGAGACCCAGTACTTC
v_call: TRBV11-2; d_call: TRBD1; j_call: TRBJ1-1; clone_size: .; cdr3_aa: CASSLGTGLSGAFF; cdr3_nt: TGTGCCAGCAGCTTAGGGACAGGGTTAAGCGGAGCTTTCTTT
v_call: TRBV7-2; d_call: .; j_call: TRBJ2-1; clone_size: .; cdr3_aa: CAGSAGLDNEQFF; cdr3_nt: TGTGCCGGCAGCGCAGGGCTTGACAATGAGCAGTTCTTC